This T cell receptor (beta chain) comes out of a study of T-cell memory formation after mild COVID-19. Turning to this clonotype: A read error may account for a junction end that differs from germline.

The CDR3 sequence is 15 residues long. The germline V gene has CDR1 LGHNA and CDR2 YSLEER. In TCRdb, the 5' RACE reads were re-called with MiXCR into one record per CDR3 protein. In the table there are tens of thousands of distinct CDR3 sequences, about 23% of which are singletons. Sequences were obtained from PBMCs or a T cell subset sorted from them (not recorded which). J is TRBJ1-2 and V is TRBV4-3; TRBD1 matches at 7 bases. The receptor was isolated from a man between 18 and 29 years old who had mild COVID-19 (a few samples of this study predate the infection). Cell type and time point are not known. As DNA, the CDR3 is TGCGCCAGAAGCCAAGAATTAACAGGGGCCTATGGCTACACCTTC. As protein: CARSQELTGAYGYTF.